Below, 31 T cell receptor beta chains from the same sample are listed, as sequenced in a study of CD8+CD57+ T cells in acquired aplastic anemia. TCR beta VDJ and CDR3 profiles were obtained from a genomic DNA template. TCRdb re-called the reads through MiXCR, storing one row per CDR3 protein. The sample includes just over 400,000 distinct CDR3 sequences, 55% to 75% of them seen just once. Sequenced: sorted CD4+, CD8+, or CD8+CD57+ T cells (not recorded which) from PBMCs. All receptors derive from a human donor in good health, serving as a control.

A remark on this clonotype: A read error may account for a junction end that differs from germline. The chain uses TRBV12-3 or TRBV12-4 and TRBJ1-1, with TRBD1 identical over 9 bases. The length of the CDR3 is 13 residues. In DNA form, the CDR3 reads TGTGCCTGCAGGCCGACAGGGGGCACTGAAGCTTTCTTT. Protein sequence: CACRPTGGTEAFF.

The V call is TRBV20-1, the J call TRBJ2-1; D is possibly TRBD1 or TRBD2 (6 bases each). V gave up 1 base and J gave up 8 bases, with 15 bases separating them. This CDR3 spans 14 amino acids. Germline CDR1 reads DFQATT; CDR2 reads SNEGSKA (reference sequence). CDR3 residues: CSARGGAGTDEQFF. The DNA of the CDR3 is TGCAGTGCTAGAGGGGGGGCAGGCACTGATGAGCAGTTCTTC.

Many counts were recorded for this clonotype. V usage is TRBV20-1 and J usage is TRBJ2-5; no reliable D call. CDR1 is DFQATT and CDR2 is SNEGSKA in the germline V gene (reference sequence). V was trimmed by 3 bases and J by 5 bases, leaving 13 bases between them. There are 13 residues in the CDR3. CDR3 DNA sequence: TGCAGTGCTAGGGGGTATAGGCTGGAGACCCAGTACTTC. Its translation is CSARGYRLETQYF.

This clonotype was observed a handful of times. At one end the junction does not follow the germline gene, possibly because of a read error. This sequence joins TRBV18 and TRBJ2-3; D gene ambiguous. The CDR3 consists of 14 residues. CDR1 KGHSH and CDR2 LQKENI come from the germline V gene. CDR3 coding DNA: TGTACCAGCTCACCACCTATGGGCACAGATACGCAGTATTTT. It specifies CTSSPPMGTDTQYF.

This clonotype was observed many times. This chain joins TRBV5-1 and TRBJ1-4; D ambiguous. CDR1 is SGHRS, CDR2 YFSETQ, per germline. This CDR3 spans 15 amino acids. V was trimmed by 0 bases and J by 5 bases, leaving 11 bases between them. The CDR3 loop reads CASSLEGGENEKLFF. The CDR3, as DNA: TGCGCCAGCAGCTTGGAGGGAGGTGAGAATGAAAAACTGTTTTTT.

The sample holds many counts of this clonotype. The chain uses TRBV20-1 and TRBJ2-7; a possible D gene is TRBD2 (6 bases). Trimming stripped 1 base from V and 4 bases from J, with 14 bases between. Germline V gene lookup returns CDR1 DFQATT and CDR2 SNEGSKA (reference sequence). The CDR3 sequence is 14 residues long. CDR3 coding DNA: TGCAGTGCTAGAGGGCTAGGGACTCGATACGAGCAGTACTTC. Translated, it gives CSARGLGTRYEQYF.

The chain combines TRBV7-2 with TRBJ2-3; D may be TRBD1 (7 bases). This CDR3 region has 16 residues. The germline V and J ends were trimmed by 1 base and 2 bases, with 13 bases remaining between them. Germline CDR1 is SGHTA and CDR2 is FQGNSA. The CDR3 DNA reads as TGTGCCAGCAGCTTAGTACCAGGGGGGTACACAGATACGCAGTATTTT. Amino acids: CASSLVPGGYTDTQYF.

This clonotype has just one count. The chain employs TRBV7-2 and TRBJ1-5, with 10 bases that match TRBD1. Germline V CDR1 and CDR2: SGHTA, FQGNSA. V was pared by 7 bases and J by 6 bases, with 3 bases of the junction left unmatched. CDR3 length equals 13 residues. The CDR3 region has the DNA TGTGCCAGCACCGGGACAGGGGTTCAGCCCCAGCATTTT. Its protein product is CASTGTGVQPQHF.

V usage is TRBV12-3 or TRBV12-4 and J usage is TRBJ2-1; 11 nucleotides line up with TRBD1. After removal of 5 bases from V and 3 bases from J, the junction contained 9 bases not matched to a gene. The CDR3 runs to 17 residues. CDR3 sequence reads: CASSKPWTGGSYNEQFF. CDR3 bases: TGTGCCAGCAGTAAACCCTGGACAGGGGGCAGCTACAATGAGCAGTTCTTC.

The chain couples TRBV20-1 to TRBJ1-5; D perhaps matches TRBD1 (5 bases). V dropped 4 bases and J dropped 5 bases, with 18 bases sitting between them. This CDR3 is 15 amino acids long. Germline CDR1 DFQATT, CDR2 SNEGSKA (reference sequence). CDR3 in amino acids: CSAIQAFGGDQPQHF. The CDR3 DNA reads TGCAGTGCTATCCAAGCCTTTGGGGGGGATCAGCCCCAGCATTTT.

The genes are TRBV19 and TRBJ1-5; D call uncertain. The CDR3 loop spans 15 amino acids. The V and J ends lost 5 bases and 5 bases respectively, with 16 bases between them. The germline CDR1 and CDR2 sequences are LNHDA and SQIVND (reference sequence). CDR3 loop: CASSWGAAAHQPQHF. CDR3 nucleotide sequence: TGTGCCAGTAGTTGGGGAGCAGCTGCCCATCAGCCCCAGCATTTT. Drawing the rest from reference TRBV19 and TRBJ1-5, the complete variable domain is DGGITQSPKYLFRKEGQNVTLSCEQNLNHDAMYWYRQDPGQGLRLIYYSQIVNDFQKGDIAEGYSVSREKKESFPLTVTSAQKNPTAFYLCASSWGAAAHQPQHFGDGTRLSIL.

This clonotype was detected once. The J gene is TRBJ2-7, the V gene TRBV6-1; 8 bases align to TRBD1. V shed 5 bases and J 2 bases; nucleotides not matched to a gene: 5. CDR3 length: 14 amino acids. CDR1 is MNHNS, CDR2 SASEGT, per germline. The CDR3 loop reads CASSTLRGPYEQYF. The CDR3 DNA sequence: TGTGCCAGCAGTACCCTCAGGGGGCCCTACGAGCAGTACTTC.

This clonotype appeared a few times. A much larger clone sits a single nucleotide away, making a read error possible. The CDR3 DNA is TGCGCCAGCAGCCATACTGCCCGGGACTTTTTATTCTTC. Translating gives CASSHTARDFLFF. This chain uses TRBV5-1 with TRBJ2-1; the D gene is possibly TRBD2 (6 bases). This CDR3 is built from 13 residues. Germline lookup yields CDR1 SGHRS and CDR2 YFSETQ. Trimming pared 4 bases from V and 16 bases from J, leaving 21 bases between.

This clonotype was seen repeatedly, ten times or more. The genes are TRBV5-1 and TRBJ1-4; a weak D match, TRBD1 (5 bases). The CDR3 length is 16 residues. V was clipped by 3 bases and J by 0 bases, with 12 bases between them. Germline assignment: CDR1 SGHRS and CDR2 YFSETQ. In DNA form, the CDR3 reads TGCGCCAGCAGCTCGACCGACAGCGCAACTAATGAAAAACTGTTTTTT. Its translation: CASSSTDSATNEKLFF.

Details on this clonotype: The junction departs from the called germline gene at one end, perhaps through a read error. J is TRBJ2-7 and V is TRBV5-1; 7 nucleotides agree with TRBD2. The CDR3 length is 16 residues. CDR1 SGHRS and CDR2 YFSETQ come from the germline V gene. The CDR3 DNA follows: TGTGCCAGCAGCCCCCCCCGATTAGCGGGTTCCTACGAGCAGTACTTC. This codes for CASSPPRLAGSYEQYF.

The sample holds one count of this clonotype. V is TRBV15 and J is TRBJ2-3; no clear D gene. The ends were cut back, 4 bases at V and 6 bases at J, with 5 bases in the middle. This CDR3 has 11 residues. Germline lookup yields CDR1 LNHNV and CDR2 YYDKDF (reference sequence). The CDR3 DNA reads TGTGCCACCAGCATTGTCGATACGCAGTATTTT. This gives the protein CATSIVDTQYF.

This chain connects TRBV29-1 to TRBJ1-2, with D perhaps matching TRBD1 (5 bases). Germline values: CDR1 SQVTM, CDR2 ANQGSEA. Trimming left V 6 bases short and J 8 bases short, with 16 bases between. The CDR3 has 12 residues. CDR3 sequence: CSVSPGTQGYTF. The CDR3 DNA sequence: TGCAGCGTATCTCCAGGGACCCAAGGCTACACCTTC.

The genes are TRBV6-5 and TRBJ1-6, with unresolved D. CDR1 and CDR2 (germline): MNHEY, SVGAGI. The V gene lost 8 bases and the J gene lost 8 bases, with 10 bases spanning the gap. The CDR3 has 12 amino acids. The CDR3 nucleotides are TGTGCCAGCCAACTGACGGATTCACCCCTCCACTTT. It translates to CASQLTDSPLHF.

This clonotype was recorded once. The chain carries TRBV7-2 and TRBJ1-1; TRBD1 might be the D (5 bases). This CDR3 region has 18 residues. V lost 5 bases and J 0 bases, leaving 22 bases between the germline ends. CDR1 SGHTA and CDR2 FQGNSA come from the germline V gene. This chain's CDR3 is CASSPVLGGVRVNTEAFF. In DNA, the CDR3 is TGTGCCAGCAGCCCAGTCTTAGGAGGGGTGCGGGTGAACACTGAAGCTTTCTTT.

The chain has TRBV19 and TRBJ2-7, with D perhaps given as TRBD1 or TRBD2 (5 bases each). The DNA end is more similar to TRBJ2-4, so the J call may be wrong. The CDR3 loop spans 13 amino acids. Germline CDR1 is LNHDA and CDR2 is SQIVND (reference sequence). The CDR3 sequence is CASSQGKGDIQYF. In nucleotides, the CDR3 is TGTGCCAGCAGCCAGGGCAAGGGAGACATTCAGTACTTC.

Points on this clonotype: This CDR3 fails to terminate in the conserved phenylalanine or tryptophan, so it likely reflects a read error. In DNA, the CDR3 is TGTGCCAGCAGCCTCACCGTGAGTACAGATACGCAGTATTCT. It translates to CASSLTVSTDTQYS. The chain uses TRBV2 and TRBJ2-3; D unresolved. The CDR3 consists of 14 residues. The V end was cut by 6 bases, the J end by 3 bases, with 13 bases between. Germline values: CDR1 SNHLY, CDR2 FYNNEI.

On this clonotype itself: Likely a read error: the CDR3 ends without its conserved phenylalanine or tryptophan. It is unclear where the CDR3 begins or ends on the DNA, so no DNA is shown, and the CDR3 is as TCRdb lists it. This CDR3 reads CASSVAGGIREYL. The V gene is TRBV7-9, the J gene TRBJ2-7; no check of the table's D call, TRBD1, against the DNA was made. Germline V lookup: CDR1 SEHNR, CDR2 FQNEAQ (reference sequence). The CDR3 sequence runs 13 residues, both termini included.

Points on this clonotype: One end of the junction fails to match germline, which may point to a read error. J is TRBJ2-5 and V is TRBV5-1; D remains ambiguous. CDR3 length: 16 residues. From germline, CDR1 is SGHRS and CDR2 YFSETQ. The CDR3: CASSLPLTPGRETQYF. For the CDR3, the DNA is TGTGCCAGCAGCTTACCCCTCACCCCGGGCCGGGAGACCCAGTACTTC.

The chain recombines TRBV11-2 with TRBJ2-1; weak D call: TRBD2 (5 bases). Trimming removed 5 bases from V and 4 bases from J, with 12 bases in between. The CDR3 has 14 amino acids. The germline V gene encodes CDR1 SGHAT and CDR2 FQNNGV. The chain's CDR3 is CASSPGKVYNEQFF. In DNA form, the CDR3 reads TGTGCCAGCAGCCCGGGGAAAGTGTACAATGAGCAGTTCTTC.

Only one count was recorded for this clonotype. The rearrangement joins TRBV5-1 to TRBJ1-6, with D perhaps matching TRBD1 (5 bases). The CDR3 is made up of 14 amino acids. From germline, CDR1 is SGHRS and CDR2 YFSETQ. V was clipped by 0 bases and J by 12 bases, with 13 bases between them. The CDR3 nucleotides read TGCGCCAGCAGCTTGGGGCAGGGCAGCGAACCCCTCCACTTT. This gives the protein CASSLGQGSEPLHF.

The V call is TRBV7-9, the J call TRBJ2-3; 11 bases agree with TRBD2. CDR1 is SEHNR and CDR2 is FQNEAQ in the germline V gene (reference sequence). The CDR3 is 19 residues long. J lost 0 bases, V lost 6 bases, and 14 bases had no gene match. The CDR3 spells CASSALLAGGPTSTDTQYF. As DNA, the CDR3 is TGTGCCAGCAGTGCCCTTCTAGCGGGGGGACCGACTAGCACAGATACGCAGTATTTT.

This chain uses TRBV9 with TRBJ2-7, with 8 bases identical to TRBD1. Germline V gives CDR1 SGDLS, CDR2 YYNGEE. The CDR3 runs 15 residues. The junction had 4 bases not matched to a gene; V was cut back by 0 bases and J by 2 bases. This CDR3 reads CASSVAGQDTYEQYF. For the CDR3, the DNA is TGTGCCAGCAGCGTAGCGGGACAGGACACCTACGAGCAGTACTTC.

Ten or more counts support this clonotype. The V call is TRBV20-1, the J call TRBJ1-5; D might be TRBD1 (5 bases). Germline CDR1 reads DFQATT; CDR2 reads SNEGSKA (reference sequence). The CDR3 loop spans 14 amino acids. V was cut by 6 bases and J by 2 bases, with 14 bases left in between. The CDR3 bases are TGCAGTGCCCTCAGTGGCAGGGGCAATCAGCCCCAGCATTTT. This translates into CSALSGRGNQPQHF.

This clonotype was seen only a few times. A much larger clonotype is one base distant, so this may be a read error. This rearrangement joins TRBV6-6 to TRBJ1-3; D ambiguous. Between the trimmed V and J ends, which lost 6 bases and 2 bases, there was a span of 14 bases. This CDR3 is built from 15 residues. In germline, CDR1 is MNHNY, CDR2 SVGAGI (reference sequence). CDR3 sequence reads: CASSQVRGPGNTIYF. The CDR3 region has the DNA TGTGCCAGCAGCCAAGTGAGAGGCCCTGGAAACACCATATATTTT.

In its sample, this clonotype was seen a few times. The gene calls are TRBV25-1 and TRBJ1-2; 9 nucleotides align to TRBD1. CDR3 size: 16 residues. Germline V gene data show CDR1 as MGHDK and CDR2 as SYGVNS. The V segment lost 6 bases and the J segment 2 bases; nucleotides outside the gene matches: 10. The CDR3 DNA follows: TGTGCCAGCAGCCCCCAGGGGACAGGGTTCAACTATGGCTACACCTTC. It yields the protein CASSPQGTGFNYGYTF.

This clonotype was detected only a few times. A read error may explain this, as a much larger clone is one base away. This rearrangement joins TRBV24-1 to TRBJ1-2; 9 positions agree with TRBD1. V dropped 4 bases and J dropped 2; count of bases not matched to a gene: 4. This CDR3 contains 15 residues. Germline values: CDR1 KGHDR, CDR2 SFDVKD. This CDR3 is CATSDPGQGNYGYTF. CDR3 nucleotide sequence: TGTGCCACCAGTGACCCGGGACAGGGAAACTATGGCTACACCTTC.